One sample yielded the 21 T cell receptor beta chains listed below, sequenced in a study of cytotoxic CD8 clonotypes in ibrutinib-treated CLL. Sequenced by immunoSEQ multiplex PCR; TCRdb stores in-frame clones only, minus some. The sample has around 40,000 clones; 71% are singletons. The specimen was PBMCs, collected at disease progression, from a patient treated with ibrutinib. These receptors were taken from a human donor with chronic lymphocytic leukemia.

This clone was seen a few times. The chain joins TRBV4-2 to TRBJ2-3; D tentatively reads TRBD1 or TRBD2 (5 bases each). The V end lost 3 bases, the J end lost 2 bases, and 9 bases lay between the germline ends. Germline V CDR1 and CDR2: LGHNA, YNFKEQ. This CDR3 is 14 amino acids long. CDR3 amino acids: CASSQSGHTDTQYF. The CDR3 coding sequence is TGTGCCAGCAGCCAGTCGGGGCACACAGATACGCAGTATTTT.

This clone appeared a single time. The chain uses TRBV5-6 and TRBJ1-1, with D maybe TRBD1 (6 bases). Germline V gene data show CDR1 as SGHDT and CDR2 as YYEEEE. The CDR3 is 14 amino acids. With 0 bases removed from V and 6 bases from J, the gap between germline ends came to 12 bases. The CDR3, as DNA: TGTGCCAGCAGCTTGGGAGGGGGTTACGCTGAAGCTTTCTTT. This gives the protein CASSLGGGYAEAFF.

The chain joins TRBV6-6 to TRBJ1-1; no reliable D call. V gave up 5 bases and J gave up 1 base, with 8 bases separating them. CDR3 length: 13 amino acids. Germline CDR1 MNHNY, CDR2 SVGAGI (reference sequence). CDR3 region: CASSASGNTEAFF. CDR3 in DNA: TGTGCCAGCAGTGCCAGTGGGAACACTGAAGCTTTCTTT.

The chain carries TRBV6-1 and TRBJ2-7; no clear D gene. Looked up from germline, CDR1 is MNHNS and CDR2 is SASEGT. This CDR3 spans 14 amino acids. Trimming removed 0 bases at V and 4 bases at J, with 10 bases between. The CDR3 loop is CASSEARTLYEQYF. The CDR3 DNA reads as TGTGCCAGCAGTGAAGCAAGAACCTTATACGAGCAGTACTTC.

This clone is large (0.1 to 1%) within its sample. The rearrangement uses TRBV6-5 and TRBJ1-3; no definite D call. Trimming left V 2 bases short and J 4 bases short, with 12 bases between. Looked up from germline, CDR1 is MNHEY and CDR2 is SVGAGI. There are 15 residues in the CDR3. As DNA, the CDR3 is TGTGCCAGCAGTTACGCTCGGATTGCAGGAAACACCATATATTTT. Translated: CASSYARIAGNTIYF.

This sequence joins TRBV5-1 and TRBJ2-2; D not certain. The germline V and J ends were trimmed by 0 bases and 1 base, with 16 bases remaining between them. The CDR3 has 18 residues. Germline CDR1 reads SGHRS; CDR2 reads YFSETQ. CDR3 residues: CASSLVPVGIGNTGELFF. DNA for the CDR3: TGCGCCAGCAGCTTGGTTCCGGTGGGGATCGGGAACACCGGGGAGCTGTTTTTT.

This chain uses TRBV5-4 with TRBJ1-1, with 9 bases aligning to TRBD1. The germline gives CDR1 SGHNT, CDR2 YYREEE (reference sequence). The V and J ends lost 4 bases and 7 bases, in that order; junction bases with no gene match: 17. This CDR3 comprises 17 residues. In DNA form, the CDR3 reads TGTGCCAGCAGCCTCACTAACTCGGGACAGGGTATACTTGAAGCTTTCTTT. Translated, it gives CASSLTNSGQGILEAFF.

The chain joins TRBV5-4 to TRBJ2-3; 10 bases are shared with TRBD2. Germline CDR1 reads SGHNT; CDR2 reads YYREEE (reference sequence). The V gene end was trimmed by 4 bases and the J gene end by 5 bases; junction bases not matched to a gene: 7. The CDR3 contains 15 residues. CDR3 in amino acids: CASSKSGGAEDTQYF. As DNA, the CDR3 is TGTGCCAGCAGCAAGAGCGGGGGGGCTGAAGATACGCAGTATTTT.

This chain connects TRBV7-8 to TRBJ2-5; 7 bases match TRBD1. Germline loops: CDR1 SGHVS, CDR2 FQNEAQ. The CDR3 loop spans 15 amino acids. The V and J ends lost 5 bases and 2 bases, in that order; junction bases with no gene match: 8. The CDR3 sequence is CASSPKTGRQETQYF. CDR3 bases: TGTGCCAGCAGCCCCAAGACAGGGCGGCAAGAGACCCAGTACTTC. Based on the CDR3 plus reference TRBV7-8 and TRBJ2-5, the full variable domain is GAGVSQSPRYKVAKRGQDVALRCDPISGHVSLFWYQQALGQGPEFLTYFQNEAQLDKSGLPSDRFFAERPEGSVSTLKIQRTQQEDSAVYLCASSPKTGRQETQYFGPGTRLLVL.

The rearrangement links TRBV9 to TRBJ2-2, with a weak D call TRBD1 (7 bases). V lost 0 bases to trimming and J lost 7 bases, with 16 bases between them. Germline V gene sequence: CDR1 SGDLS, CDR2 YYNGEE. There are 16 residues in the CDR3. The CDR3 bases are TGTGCCAGCAGCGTAGGGTTCAGGGGGGCCGTCGGGGAGCTGTTTTTT. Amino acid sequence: CASSVGFRGAVGELFF.

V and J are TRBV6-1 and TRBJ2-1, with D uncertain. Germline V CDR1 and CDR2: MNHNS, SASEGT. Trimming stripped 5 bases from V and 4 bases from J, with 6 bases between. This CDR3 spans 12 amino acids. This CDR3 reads CASSPVYNEQFF. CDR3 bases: TGTGCCAGCAGTCCTGTTTACAATGAGCAGTTCTTC.

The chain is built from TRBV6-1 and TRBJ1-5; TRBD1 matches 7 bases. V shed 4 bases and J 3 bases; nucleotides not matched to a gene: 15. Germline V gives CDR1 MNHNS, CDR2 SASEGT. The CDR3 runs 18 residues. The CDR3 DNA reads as TGTGCCAGCAGTGGCGGCAGGGGGTCTCACCTGATCAATCAGCCCCAGCATTTT. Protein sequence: CASSGGRGSHLINQPQHF.

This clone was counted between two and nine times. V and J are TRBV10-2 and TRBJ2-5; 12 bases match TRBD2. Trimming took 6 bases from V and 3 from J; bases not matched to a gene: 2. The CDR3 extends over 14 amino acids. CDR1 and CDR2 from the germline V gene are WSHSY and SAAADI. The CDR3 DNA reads TGCGCCAGCAGGAGACTAGCGGGGGAAGAGACCCAGTACTTC. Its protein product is CASRRLAGEETQYF.

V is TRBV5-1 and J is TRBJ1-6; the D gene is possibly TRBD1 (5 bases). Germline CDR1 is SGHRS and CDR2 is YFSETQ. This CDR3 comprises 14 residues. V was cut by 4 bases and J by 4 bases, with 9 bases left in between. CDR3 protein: CASSPGRYNSPLHF. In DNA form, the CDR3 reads TGCGCCAGCAGCCCGGGACGGTATAATTCACCCCTCCACTTT.

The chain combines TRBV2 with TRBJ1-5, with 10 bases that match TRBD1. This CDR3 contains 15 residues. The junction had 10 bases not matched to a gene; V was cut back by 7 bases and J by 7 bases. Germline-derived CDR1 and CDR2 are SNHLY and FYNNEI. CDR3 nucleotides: TGTGCCAGCAACCGGGACAGGGGAGTCCGGCAGCCCCAGCATTTT. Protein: CASNRDRGVRQPQHF.

The CDR3 loop reads CASSEVGTEAFF. The DNA for the CDR3 is TGTGCCAGCAGTGAAGTGGGCACTGAAGCTTTCTTT. J is TRBJ1-1 and V is TRBV6-1; D remains ambiguous. The V and J ends lost 1 base and 4 bases respectively, with 4 bases between them. The CDR3 spans 12 residues. Germline CDR1 is MNHNS and CDR2 is SASEGT.

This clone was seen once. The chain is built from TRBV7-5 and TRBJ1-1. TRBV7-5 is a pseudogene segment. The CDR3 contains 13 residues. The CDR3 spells CASSLSHTRGAFF. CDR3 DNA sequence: TGTGCCAGCAGCTTATCCCATACGAGGGGAGCTTTCTTT.

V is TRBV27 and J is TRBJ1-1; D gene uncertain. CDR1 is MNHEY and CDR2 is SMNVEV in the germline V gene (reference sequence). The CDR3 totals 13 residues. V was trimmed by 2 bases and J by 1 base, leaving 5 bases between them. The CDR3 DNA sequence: TGTGCCAGCAGTTTAGCAGGGAACACTGAAGCTTTCTTT. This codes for CASSLAGNTEAFF.

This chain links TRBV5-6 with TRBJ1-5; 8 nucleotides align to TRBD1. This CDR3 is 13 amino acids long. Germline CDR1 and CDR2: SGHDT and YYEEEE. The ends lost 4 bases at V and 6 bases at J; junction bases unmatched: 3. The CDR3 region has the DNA TGTGCCAGCAGCGAGACAGGGGTTCAGCCCCAGCATTTT. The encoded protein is CASSETGVQPQHF. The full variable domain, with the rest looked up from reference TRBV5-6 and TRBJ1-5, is DAGVTQSPTHLIKTRGQQVTLRCSPKSGHDTVSWYQQALGQGPQFIFQYYEEEERQRGNFPDRFSGHQFPNYSSELNVNALLLGDSALYLCASSETGVQPQHFGDGTRLSIL.

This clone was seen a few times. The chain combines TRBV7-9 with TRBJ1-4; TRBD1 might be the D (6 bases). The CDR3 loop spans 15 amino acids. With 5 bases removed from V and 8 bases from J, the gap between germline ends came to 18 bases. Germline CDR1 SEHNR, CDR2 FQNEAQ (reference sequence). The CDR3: CASSPPTGSREKLFF. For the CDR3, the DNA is TGTGCCAGCAGCCCGCCGACAGGCTCGAGAGAAAAACTGTTTTTT.

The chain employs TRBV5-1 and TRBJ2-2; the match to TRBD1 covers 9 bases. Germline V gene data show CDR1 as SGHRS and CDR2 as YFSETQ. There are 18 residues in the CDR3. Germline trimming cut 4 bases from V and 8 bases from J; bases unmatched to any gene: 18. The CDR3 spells CASSPEGQGSKNRGELFF. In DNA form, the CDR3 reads TGCGCCAGCAGCCCCGAAGGACAGGGGTCCAAGAACAGGGGGGAGCTGTTTTTT.